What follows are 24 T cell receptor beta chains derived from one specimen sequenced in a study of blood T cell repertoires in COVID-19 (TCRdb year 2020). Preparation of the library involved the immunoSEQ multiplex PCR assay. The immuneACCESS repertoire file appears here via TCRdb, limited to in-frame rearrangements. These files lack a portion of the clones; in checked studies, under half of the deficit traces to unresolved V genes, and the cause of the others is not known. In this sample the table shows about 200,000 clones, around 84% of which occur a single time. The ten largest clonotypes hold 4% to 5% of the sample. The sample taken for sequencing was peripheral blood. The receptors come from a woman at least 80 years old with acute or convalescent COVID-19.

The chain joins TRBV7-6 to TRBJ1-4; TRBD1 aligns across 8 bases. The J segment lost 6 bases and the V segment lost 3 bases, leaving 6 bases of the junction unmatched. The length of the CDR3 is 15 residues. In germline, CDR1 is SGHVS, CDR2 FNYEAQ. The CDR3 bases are TGTGCCAGCAGCTTTAGACAGGGGCTAGATGAAAAACTGTTTTTT. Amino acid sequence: CASSFRQGLDEKLFF. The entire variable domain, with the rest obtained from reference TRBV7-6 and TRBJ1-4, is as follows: GAGVSQSPRYKVTKRGQDVALRCDPISGHVSLYWYRQALGQGPEFLTYFNYEAQQDKSGLPNDRFSAERPEGSISTLTIQRTEQRDSAMYRCASSFRQGLDEKLFFGSGTQLSVL.

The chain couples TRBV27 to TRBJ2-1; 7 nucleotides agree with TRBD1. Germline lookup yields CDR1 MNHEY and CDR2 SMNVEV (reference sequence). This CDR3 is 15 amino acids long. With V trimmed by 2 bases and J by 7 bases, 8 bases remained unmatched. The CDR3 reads CASSLPRLQGNEQFF. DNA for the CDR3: TGTGCCAGCAGTTTACCAAGATTACAGGGGAATGAGCAGTTCTTC.

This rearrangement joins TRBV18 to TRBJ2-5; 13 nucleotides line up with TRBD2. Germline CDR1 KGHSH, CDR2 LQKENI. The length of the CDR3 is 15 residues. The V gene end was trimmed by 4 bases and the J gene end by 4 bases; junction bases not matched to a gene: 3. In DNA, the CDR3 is TGTGCCAGCTCACACGGACTAGCGGGAGTAGAGACCCAGTACTTC. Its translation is CASSHGLAGVETQYF.

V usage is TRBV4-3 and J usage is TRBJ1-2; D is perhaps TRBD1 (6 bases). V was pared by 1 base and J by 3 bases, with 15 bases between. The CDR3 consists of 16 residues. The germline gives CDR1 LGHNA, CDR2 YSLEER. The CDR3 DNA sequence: TGCGCCAGCAGCCAAGCGCAGGGGACGCGGTACTATGGCTACACCTTC. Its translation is CASSQAQGTRYYGYTF.

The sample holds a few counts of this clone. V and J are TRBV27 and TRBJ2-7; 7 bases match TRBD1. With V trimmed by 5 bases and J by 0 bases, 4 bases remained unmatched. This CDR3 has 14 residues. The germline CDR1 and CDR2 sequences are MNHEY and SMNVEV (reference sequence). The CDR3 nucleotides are TGTGCCAGCAGTGTAGGGACAGCCTCCTACGAGCAGTACTTC. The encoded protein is CASSVGTASYEQYF.

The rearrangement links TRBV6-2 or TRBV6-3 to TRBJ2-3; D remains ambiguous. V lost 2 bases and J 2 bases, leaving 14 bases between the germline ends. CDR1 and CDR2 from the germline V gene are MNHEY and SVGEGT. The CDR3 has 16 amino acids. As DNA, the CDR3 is TGTGCCAGCAGTTACGGGCTCACCTATTCCACAGATACGCAGTATTTT. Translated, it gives CASSYGLTYSTDTQYF.

For the CDR3, the DNA is TGTGCCAGCTCACCAATATCAAGGCAGGGTGGCTACACCTTC. Protein product: CASSPISRQGGYTF. The chain joins TRBV18 to TRBJ1-2; tentatively, D is TRBD1 (5 bases). The V end lost 2 bases, the J end lost 7 bases, and 14 bases lay between the germline ends. The germline CDR1 and CDR2 sequences are KGHSH and LQKENI. The CDR3 spans 14 residues.

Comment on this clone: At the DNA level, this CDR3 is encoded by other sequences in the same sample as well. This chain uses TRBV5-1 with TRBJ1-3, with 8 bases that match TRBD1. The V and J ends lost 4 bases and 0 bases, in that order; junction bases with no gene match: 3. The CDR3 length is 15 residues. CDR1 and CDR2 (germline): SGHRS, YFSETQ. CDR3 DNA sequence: TGCGCCAGCAGCGGACAGGGTCTCTCTGGAAACACCATATATTTT. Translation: CASSGQGLSGNTIYF.

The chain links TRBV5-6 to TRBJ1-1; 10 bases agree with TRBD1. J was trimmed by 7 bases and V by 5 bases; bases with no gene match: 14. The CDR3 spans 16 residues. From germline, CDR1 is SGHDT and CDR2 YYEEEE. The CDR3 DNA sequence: TGTGCCAGCAGTTTCCTGGGGACAGGGGATATAGTTGAAGCTTTCTTT. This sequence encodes CASSFLGTGDIVEAFF.

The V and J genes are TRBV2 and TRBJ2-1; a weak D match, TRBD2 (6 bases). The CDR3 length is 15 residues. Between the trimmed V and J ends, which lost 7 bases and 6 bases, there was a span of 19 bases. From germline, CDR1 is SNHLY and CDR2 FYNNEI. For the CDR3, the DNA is TGTGCCAGCACCGGTGGCCTGGGACTCCCCAATGAGCAGTTCTTC. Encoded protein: CASTGGLGLPNEQFF.

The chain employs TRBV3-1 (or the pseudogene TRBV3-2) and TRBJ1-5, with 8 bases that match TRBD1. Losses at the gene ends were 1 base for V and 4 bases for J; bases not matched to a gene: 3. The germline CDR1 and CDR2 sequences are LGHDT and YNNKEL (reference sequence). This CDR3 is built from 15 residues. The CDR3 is CASSQGQGANQPQHF. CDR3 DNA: TGTGCCAGCAGCCAAGGGCAGGGGGCAAATCAGCCCCAGCATTTT.

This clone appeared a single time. The CDR3 loop reads CASSLGQTGGGYGYTF. In nucleotides, the CDR3 is TGTGCCAGCAGTCTGGGCCAGACAGGGGGCGGCTATGGCTACACCTTC. The rearrangement joins TRBV7-3 to TRBJ1-2; 10 bases are shared with TRBD1. There are 16 residues in the CDR3. The germline V gene has CDR1 SGHTA and CDR2 FQGTGA. V shed 6 bases, J shed 4 bases, and the junction held 11 bases outside the gene matches.

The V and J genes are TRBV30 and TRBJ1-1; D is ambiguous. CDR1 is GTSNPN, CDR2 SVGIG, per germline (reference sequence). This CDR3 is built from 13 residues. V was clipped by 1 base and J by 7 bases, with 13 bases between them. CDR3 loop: CAWSDAPRGEAFF. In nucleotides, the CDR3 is TGTGCCTGGAGTGACGCCCCGCGAGGTGAAGCTTTCTTT. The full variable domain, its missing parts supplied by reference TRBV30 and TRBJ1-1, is SQTIHQWPATLVQPVGSPLSLECTVEGTSNPNLYWYRQAAGRGLQLLFYSVGIGQISSEVPQNLSASRPQDRQFILSSKKLLLSDSGFYLCAWSDAPRGEAFFGQGTRLTVV.

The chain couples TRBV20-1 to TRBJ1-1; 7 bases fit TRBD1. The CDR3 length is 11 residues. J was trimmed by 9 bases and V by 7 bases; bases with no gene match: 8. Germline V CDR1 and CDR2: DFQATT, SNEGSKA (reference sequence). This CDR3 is CSVPRQGKAFF. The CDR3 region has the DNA TGCAGTGTCCCTCGACAGGGTAAAGCTTTCTTT.

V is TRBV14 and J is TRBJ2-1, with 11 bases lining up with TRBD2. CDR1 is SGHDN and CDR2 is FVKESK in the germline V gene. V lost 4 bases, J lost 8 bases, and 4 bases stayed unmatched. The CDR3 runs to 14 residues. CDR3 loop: CASSPTSGTDEQFF. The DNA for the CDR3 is TGTGCCAGCAGCCCGACTAGCGGGACCGATGAGCAGTTCTTC.

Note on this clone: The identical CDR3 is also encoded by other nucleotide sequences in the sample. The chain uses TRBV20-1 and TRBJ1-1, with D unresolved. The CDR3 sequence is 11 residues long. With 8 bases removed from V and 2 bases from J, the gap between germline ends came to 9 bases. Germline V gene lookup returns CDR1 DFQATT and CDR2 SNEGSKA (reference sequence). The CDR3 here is CSHRGNTEAFF. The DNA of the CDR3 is TGCAGTCACCGGGGAAACACTGAAGCTTTCTTT.

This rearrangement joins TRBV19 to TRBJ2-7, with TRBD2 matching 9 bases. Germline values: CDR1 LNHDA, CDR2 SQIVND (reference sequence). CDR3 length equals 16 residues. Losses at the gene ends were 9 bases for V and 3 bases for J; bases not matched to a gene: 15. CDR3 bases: TGTGCCAGCTCCCAAAGGGTGTGGCGGGAGGGCTACGAGCAGTACTTC. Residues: CASSQRVWREGYEQYF.

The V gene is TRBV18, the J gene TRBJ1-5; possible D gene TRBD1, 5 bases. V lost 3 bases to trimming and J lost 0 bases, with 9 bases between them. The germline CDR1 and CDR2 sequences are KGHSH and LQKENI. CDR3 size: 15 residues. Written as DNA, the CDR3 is TGTGCCAGCTCACCCGGGGGTCCTAGCAATCAGCCCCAGCATTTT. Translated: CASSPGGPSNQPQHF.

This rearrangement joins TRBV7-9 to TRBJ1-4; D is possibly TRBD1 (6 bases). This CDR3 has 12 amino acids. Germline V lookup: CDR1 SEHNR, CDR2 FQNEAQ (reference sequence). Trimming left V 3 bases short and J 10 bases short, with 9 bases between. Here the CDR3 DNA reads TGTGCCAGCAGCTTGGGACAACGAAAACTGTTTTTT. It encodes CASSLGQRKLFF.

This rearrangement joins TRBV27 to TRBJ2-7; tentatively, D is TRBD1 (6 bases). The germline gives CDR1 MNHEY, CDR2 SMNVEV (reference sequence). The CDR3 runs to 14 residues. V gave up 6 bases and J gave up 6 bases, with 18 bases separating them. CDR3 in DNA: TGTGCCAGCAGCCACAGGGCAGTCCCCCTCGAGCAGTACTTC. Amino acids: CASSHRAVPLEQYF.

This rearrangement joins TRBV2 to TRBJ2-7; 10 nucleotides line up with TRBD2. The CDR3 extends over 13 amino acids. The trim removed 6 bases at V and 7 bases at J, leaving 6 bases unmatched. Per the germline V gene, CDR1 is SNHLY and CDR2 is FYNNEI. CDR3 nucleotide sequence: TGTGCCAGCAGCGTGACTAGCGGGCGTGAGCAGTACTTC. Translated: CASSVTSGREQYF. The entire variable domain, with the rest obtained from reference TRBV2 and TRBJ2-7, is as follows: EPEVTQTPSHQVTQMGQEVILRCVPISNHLYFYWYRQILGQKVEFLVSFYNNEISEKSEIFDDQFSVERPDGSNFTLKIRSTKLEDSAMYFCASSVTSGREQYFGPGTRLTVT.

CDR3 sequence reads: CASVGTPPGELFF. In DNA, the CDR3 is TGTGCCAGCGTCGGGACTCCACCCGGGGAGCTGTTTTTT. The chain uses TRBV2 and TRBJ2-2; maybe TRBD2 (6 bases). CDR1 and CDR2 from the germline V gene are SNHLY and FYNNEI. Deletions cut 8 bases from V and 6 bases from J, with 13 bases between. The CDR3 has 13 residues.

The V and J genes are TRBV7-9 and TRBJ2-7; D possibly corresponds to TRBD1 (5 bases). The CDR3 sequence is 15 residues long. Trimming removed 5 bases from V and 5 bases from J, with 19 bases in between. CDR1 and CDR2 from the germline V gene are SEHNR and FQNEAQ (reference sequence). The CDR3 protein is CASSLKGRTSDEQYF. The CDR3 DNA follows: TGTGCCAGCAGCCTTAAGGGTCGGACATCGGACGAGCAGTACTTC.

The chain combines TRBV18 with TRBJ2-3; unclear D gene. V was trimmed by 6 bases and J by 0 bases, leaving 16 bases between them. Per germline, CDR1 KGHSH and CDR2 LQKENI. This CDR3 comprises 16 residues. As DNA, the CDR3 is TGTGCCAGCTCCCCCCAGCAGGAACCTAGCACAGATACGCAGTATTTT. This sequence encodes CASSPQQEPSTDTQYF. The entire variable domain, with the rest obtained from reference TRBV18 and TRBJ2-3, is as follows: NAGVMQNPRHLVRRRGQEARLRCSPMKGHSHVYWYRQLPEEGLKFMVYLQKENIIDESGMPKERFSAEFPKEGPSILRIQQVVRGDSAAYFCASSPQQEPSTDTQYFGPGTRLTVL.